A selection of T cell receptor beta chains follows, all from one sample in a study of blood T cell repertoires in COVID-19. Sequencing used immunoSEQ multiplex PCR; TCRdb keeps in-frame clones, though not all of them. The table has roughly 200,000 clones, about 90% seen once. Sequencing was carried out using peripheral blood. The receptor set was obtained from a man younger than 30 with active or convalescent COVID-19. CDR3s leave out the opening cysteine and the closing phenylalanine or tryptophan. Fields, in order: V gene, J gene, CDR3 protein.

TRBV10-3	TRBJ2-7	AISDIAEDYEQY
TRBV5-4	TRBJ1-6	ATQKGETSYNSPLH
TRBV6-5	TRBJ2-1	ASSHSSGSIDEQF
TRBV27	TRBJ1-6	ASSSARDRGISNSPLH
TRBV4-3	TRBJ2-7	ASSRTGPGQGAYEQY
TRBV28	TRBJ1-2	ASSFLYGYT
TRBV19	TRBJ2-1	ASSHYLRGGGEQF
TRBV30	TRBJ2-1	AWAGGNEQF
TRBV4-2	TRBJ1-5	ASSRRDRDNQPQH
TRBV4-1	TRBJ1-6	ASVDHRDPFRSPLH
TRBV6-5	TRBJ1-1	ASSYGQFTEAF
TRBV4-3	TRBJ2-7	ASSQGTGGAKPYEQY
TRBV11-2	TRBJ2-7	ASSFGLGGEQY
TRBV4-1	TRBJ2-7	ASSTPSGTGLYEQY
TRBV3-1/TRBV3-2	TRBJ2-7	ASSQDRRGGNEQY
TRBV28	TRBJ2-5	ASSRQGFETQY
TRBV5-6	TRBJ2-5	ASRTSAQEDQETQY
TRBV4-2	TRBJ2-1	ASGTSGSSYNEQF
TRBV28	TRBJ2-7	ASSPQGAWVPYEQY
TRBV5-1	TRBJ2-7	ASSKSGAYEQY
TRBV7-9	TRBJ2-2	ASSGIAGGSTGELF
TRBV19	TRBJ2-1	ASSSRDSYNEQF
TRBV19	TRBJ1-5	ASRDLTGRYSNQPQH
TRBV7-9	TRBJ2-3	ASSPERDTDTQY
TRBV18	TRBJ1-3	ASSPPGPSGNTIY
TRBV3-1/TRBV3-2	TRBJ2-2	ASSLGLAGGPNTGELF
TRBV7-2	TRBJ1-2	ASSLGGRGRNYGYT
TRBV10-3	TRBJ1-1	AIRSNRYEAF
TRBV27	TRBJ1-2	ASSLRGSDGYT
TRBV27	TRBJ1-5	ASSFTGDQPQH
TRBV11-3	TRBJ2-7	ASAGGQGLYEQY
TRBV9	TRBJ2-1	ASRKRDYSYDEQF
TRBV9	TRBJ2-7	ASSPKARQGAYEQY
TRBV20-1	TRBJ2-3	SASKWVRRMDTQY
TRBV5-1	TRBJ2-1	ASSLASNRGMDEQF
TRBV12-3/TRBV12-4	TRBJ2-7	ASRLAGYEQY
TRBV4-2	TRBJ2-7	ASSQGTARTYEQY
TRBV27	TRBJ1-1	ASSWTGKSTEAF
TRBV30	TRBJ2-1	AWSPVGSYNEQF
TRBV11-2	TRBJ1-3	ASSLVQNSGNTIY
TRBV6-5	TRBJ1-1	ASSYGGVNTEAF
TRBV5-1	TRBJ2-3	ASSHIGNTDTQY
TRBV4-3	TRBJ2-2	ASSPTGGANTGELF
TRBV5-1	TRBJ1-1	ASSLGQGGTEAF
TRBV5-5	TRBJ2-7	ASSTTGTGSLYEQY
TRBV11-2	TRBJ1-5	ASSLESYSNQPQH
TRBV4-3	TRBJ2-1	ASSQEGTGGPFNEQF
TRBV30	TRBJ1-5	AWSRDRWNQPQH
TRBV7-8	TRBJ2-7	ASSRGTMGYEQY
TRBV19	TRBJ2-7	ASKFGGTGHAEQY
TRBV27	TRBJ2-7	ASRTTSTEQY
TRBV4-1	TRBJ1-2	ASRGFGAAGGYT
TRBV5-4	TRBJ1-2	ASSSSRPGQGYGYT
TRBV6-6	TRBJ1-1	ASSQLYFLPGDPEAF
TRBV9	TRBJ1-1	ASSADGTGIYTEAF
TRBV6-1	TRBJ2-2	ASSEVGQDTGELF
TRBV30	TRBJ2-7	AWSDSYYEQY
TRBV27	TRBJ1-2	ASSTGQGIYGYT
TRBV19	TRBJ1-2	ASRGTGVGYGYT
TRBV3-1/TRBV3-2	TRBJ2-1	ASSQVGGNEQF